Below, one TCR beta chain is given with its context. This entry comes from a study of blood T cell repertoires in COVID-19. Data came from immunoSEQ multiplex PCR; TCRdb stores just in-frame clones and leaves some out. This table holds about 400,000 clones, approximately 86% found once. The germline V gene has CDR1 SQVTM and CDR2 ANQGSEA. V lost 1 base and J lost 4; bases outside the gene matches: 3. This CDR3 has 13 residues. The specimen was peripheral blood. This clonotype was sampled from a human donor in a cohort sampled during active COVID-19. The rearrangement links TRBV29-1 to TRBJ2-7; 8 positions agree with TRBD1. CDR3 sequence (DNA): TGCAGCGTTGAAGTGGACAGGGCGTACGAGCAGTACTTC. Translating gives CSVEVDRAYEQYF.